The 28 T cell receptor beta chains below were found in one sample sequenced in a study of tumor-infiltrating lymphocytes in oesophageal squamous cell carcinoma. TCRdb reprocessed the PCR reads with MiXCR, giving one entry per CDR3 protein. There are 15,000 to 17,000 distinct CDR3 sequences in the sample; around 50% occur only once, and approximately 35% lies in the top ten. Material: esophageal tumor tissue. The receptors derive from a female donor with esophageal squamous cell carcinoma.

The chain is built from TRBV7-8 and TRBJ2-7; D may be TRBD1 (6 bases). The CDR3 runs to 18 residues. V lost 5 bases and J 0 bases, leaving 23 bases between the germline ends. Looked up from germline, CDR1 is SGHVS and CDR2 is FQNEAQ. CDR3 loop: CASSPPRTAKSSSYEQYF. The CDR3 DNA reads TGTGCCAGCAGCCCCCCAAGGACAGCCAAATCCAGCTCCTACGAGCAGTACTTC.

V usage is TRBV28 and J usage is TRBJ2-7, with TRBD1 matching 7 bases. V lost 6 bases, J lost 3 bases, and 2 bases stayed unmatched. Germline V gene lookup returns CDR1 MDHEN and CDR2 SYDVKM. The CDR3 spans 12 residues. CDR3 sequence reads: CASSSGGYEQYF. The CDR3 DNA sequence: TGTGCCAGCAGCTCAGGGGGCTACGAGCAGTACTTC.

This clonotype was recorded at least ten times. The chain carries TRBV28 and TRBJ2-5; 7 positions agree with TRBD1. This CDR3 contains 15 residues. Germline V lookup: CDR1 MDHEN, CDR2 SYDVKM. With V trimmed by 5 bases and J by 3 bases, 9 bases remained unmatched. CDR3 sequence (DNA): TGTGCCAGCAGTCCTCCGGGACAGATAGAAGAGACCCAGTACTTC. It specifies CASSPPGQIEETQYF.

The chain has TRBV9 and TRBJ1-2; no definite D call. The ends were cut back, 4 bases at V and 8 bases at J, with 21 bases in the middle. CDR1 and CDR2 (germline): SGDLS, YYNGEE. CDR3 length equals 15 residues. CDR3 residues: CASSPREGSSKGYTF. CDR3 nucleotide sequence: TGTGCCAGCAGCCCGAGGGAGGGCAGCTCTAAAGGCTACACCTTC. The full variable domain, its missing parts supplied by reference TRBV9 and TRBJ1-2, is DSGVTQTPKHLITATGQRVTLRCSPRSGDLSVYWYQQSLDQGLQFLIQYYNGEERAKGNILERFSAQQFPDLHSELNLSSLELGDSALYFCASSPREGSSKGYTFGSGTRLTVV.

V and J are TRBV6-1 and TRBJ2-7; possibly TRBD1 or TRBD2 for D (5 bases each). The CDR3 consists of 15 residues. V lost 3 bases to trimming and J lost 0 bases, with 12 bases between them. The germline V gene encodes CDR1 MNHNS and CDR2 SASEGT. As DNA, the CDR3 is TGTGCCAGCAGTGATGGGGGAAGGGGCTCCTACGAGCAGTACTTC. The encoded protein is CASSDGGRGSYEQYF.

There are a few counts of this clonotype. This CDR3 is missing its conserved last phenylalanine or tryptophan, likely due to a read error. The limits of the CDR3 on the DNA are not certain, so only TCRdb's listed CDR3 is given. The chain links TRBV27 to TRBJ2-2; the table's TRBD2 call for D was not verified on the DNA. Germline V gene sequence: CDR1 MNHEY, CDR2 SMNVEV (reference sequence). The CDR3 spans 11 amino acids, including both terminal residues. CDR3 region: CASSSMGGGLA.

The chain is built from TRBV6-1 and TRBJ1-2; D is unclear. This CDR3 is 14 amino acids long. Germline V gives CDR1 MNHNS, CDR2 SASEGT. Trimming shortened V by 0 bases and J by 4 bases, and 9 bases separated the two germline ends. CDR3 in amino acids: CASSEARTTYGYTF. CDR3 DNA sequence: TGTGCCAGCAGTGAAGCGCGCACAACCTATGGCTACACCTTC.

The rearrangement uses TRBV6-6 and TRBJ2-4; 9 bases map to TRBD1. The CDR3 consists of 15 residues. J lost 0 bases, V lost 9 bases, and 6 bases had no gene match. Germline-derived CDR1 and CDR2 are MNHNY and SVGAGI (reference sequence). In DNA, the CDR3 is TGTGCCAGTACAGGGGGCTCCCTAGCCAAAAACATTCAGTACTTC. Translation gives CASTGGSLAKNIQYF.

This CDR3 reads CASTYSGTGEHEQYF. CDR3 in DNA: TGCGCCAGCACCTATTCCGGGACAGGGGAGCACGAGCAGTACTTC. The chain couples TRBV5-1 to TRBJ2-5, with TRBD1 matching over 10 bases. The J call may be faulty, since TRBJ2-7 better matches the DNA end. This CDR3 is 15 amino acids long. Germline values: CDR1 SGHRS, CDR2 YFSETQ.

This clonotype has only a few counts. The chain carries TRBV20-1 and TRBJ2-3; no definite D call. Trimming shortened V by 3 bases and J by 0 bases, and 13 bases separated the two germline ends. Germline lookup yields CDR1 DFQATT and CDR2 SNEGSKA (reference sequence). The CDR3 spans 15 residues. The CDR3 coding sequence is TGCAGTGCTAGTTGGACGGGCCCTAGCACAGATACGCAGTATTTT. Its protein product is CSASWTGPSTDTQYF.

The chain has TRBV5-1 and TRBJ1-2; no definite D call. Trimming left V 3 bases short and J 14 bases short, with 8 bases between. Germline loops: CDR1 SGHRS, CDR2 YFSETQ. The CDR3 is 9 amino acids. CDR3 bases: TGCGCCAGCAGCTATTCAGCGACCTTC. Translation: CASSYSATF. The whole variable domain, remainder taken from reference TRBV5-1 and TRBJ1-2, is KAGVTQTPRYLIKTRGQQVTLSCSPISGHRSVSWYQQTPGQGLQFLFEYFSETQRNKGNFPGRFSGRQFSNSRSEMNVSTLELGDSALYLCASSYSATFGSGTRLTVV.

The sample holds many counts of this clonotype. The chain uses TRBV19 and TRBJ2-7; weak D call: TRBD2 (5 bases). The CDR3 is made up of 15 amino acids. Looked up from germline, CDR1 is LNHDA and CDR2 is SQIVND (reference sequence). The V gene lost 4 bases and the J gene lost 0 bases, with 13 bases spanning the gap. The CDR3 DNA sequence: TGTGCCAGTAGTAGAGGCGGGCTGAGCTCCTACGAGCAGTACTTC. It translates to CASSRGGLSSYEQYF.

A few counts support this clonotype. V and J are TRBV6-1 and TRBJ2-1, with D perhaps assigned TRBD1 or TRBD2 (5 bases each). Germline CDR1 and CDR2: MNHNS and SASEGT. CDR3 length: 17 residues. V lost 5 bases and J lost 0, with 17 bases in between. The CDR3 sequence: CASSYTAGTHSYNEQFF. The CDR3 DNA reads as TGTGCCAGCAGTTACACCGCCGGGACCCACTCCTACAATGAGCAGTTCTTC.

V is TRBV9 and J is TRBJ2-1, with 8 positions matching TRBD2. The germline V gene has CDR1 SGDLS and CDR2 YYNGEE. The trim removed 7 bases at V and 4 bases at J, leaving 16 bases unmatched. The CDR3 contains 17 residues. CDR3 DNA sequence: TGTGCCAGCGGGGACGGACATAGCGGGAATGGGTACAATGAGCAGTTCTTC. Translation: CASGDGHSGNGYNEQFF.

Many counts were recorded for this clonotype. This may arise from a read error, as a much more abundant clone is one base away. The rearrangement joins TRBV28 to TRBJ2-5, with TRBD1 matching over 7 bases. The CDR3 contains 13 residues. From germline, CDR1 is MDHEN and CDR2 SYDVKM. Trimming took 6 bases from V and 11 from J; bases not matched to a gene: 12. CDR3 nucleotide sequence: TGTGCCAGCAGGACAGGGATCTACAATGAGCAGTACTTC. This sequence encodes CASRTGIYNEQYF.

The rearrangement links TRBV7-2 to TRBJ1-5; 9 bases are a match to TRBD1. V dropped 5 bases and J dropped 7; count of bases not matched to a gene: 9. The CDR3 length is 15 residues. Germline assignment: CDR1 SGHTA and CDR2 FQGNSA. CDR3 sequence reads: CASSPVQGARQPQHF. CDR3 bases: TGTGCCAGCAGCCCGGTACAGGGGGCGAGGCAGCCCCAGCATTTT. Variable domain in full (rest from reference TRBV7-2 and TRBJ1-5): GAGVSQSPSNKVTEKGKDVELRCDPISGHTALYWYRQSLGQGLEFLIYFQGNSAPDKSGLPSDRFSAERTGGSVSTLTIQRTQQEDSAVYLCASSPVQGARQPQHFGDGTRLSIL.

This clonotype was recorded a few times. The genes are TRBV7-2 and TRBJ2-1; D may be TRBD2 (5 bases). The V gene lost 3 bases and the J gene lost 6 bases, with 12 bases spanning the gap. The CDR3 loop spans 14 amino acids. Germline V gene data show CDR1 as SGHTA and CDR2 as FQGNSA. The CDR3 protein is CASSFLISVNEQFF. DNA of the CDR3: TGTGCCAGCAGCTTTTTGATTAGCGTCAATGAGCAGTTCTTC. Full variable domain (outside the CDR3, taken from reference TRBV7-2 and TRBJ2-1): GAGVSQSPSNKVTEKGKDVELRCDPISGHTALYWYRQSLGQGLEFLIYFQGNSAPDKSGLPSDRFSAERTGGSVSTLTIQRTQQEDSAVYLCASSFLISVNEQFFGPGTRLTVL.

V gene TRBV12-3 or TRBV12-4 combines with J gene TRBJ2-1; 10 bases fit TRBD2. The CDR3 sequence is 16 residues long. V was clipped by 2 bases and J by 8 bases; unmatched bases: 9. CDR3: CASSLIGLAGVDEQFF. The DNA for the CDR3 is TGTGCCAGCAGTTTAATAGGGCTAGCGGGAGTCGATGAGCAGTTCTTC.

This chain uses TRBV10-3 with TRBJ2-7, with 11 bases aligning to TRBD1. Per germline, CDR1 ENHRY and CDR2 SYGVKD. This CDR3 comprises 16 residues. V trimming: 5 bases; J trimming: 1 base; junction bases outside the gene matches: 7. This CDR3 is CAISSSGTGGSYEQYF. The CDR3, as DNA: TGTGCCATCAGTTCATCCGGGACAGGGGGTTCCTACGAGCAGTACTTC.

Worth noting for this clonotype: A much larger clone lies one base from this, so it may be a read error. The CDR3 DNA is TGTGCCAGCAGCCCCCGACAGGGTGCCCTATACAATGAGCAGTACTTC. This translates into CASSPRQGALYNEQYF. The chain joins TRBV14 to TRBJ2-5; 7 bases agree with TRBD1. V shed 4 bases, J shed 11 bases, and the junction held 19 bases outside the gene matches. The CDR3 is made up of 16 amino acids. CDR1 is SGHDN and CDR2 is FVKESK in the germline V gene.

A single count supports this clonotype. Relative to the germline gene, one junction end is altered; a read error may explain this. The CDR3 nucleotides are TGTGCCACCAGAATGGGACTAGCGGGGAACAATGAGCAGTACTTT. Translating it yields CATRMGLAGNNEQYF. This sequence joins TRBV24-1 and TRBJ1-6, with D perhaps matching TRBD1 (5 bases). In germline, CDR1 is KGHDR, CDR2 SFDVKD. The CDR3 extends over 15 amino acids.

This clonotype was counted once. This sequence joins TRBV6-1 and TRBJ1-1; D perhaps matches TRBD1 (5 bases). CDR1 is MNHNS and CDR2 is SASEGT in the germline V gene. The CDR3 sequence is 13 residues long. Trimming took 3 bases from V and 10 from J, leaving 15 bases between them. The CDR3 DNA reads as TGTGCCAGCAGTGATCCCATTTGGGGGGGAGCTTTCTTT. This gives the protein CASSDPIWGGAFF.

V usage is TRBV7-2 and J usage is TRBJ2-4; possibly TRBD1 for D (6 bases). TRBJ2-7 matches the DNA end more closely, so the J call is doubtful. The CDR3 length is 14 residues. Germline V gene lookup returns CDR1 SGHTA and CDR2 FQGNSA. The CDR3 region has the DNA TGTGCCAGCAGCTTAAGCCAGGGGCGCTACGAGCAGTACTTC. It codes for CASSLSQGRYEQYF.

Many counts were recorded for this clonotype. The CDR3 spells CASSLRRQGAYEQYF. CDR3 nucleotides: TGTGCCAGCAGTTTAAGGCGGCAGGGGGCTTACGAGCAGTACTTC. The chain has TRBV28 and TRBJ2-7; 8 nucleotides line up with TRBD1. The germline CDR1 and CDR2 sequences are MDHEN and SYDVKM. This CDR3 contains 15 residues. The V segment lost 2 bases and the J segment 4 bases; nucleotides outside the gene matches: 7.

V usage is TRBV7-6 and J usage is TRBJ2-3, with D possibly called TRBD1 or TRBD2 (6 bases each). The CDR3 length is 16 residues. Germline lookup yields CDR1 SGHVS and CDR2 FNYEAQ. The V end was cut by 1 base, the J end by 0 bases, with 11 bases between. The CDR3 spells CASSLVGGKSTDTQYF. CDR3 nucleotides: TGTGCCAGCAGCTTAGTGGGGGGCAAGAGCACAGATACGCAGTATTTT.

This rearrangement joins TRBV9 to TRBJ2-2; weak D call: TRBD2 (6 bases). V lost 9 bases to trimming and J lost 2 bases, with 14 bases between them. Germline CDR1 is SGDLS and CDR2 is YYNGEE. The CDR3 totals 14 residues. The DNA for the CDR3 is TGTGCCACCGCGGAGCGGGCCAACACCGGGGAGCTGTTTTTT. It yields the protein CATAERANTGELFF. The variable domain in full, completed from reference TRBV9 and TRBJ2-2, reads DSGVTQTPKHLITATGQRVTLRCSPRSGDLSVYWYQQSLDQGLQFLIQYYNGEERAKGNILERFSAQQFPDLHSELNLSSLELGDSALYFCATAERANTGELFFGEGSRLTVL.

This clonotype showed up many times. The rearrangement links TRBV28 to TRBJ2-7, with 11 bases that match TRBD2. The germline CDR1 and CDR2 sequences are MDHEN and SYDVKM. V was clipped by 2 bases and J by 7 bases; unmatched bases: 10. The CDR3 is 16 residues long. CDR3 sequence reads: CASSLTGTSGSNEQYF. The CDR3 nucleotides read TGTGCCAGCAGTTTAACCGGGACTAGCGGATCCAATGAGCAGTACTTC.

This clonotype was counted between two and nine times. The chain employs TRBV7-6 and TRBJ2-1; no clear D gene. The CDR3 runs 13 residues. The germline V gene encodes CDR1 SGHVS and CDR2 FNYEAQ. The V end lost 5 bases, the J end lost 13 bases, and 18 bases lay between the germline ends. As DNA, the CDR3 is TGTGCCAGCAGCATCCTTTATGGCAGCAGCCAGTTCTTC. Translation: CASSILYGSSQFF.